The rows below give T cell receptor beta chains drawn from one sample of a study of T-cell reconstitution after alpha-beta-depleted transplantation in children. One entry per CDR3 protein results from TCRdb running MiXCR on the PCR reads. The sample holds around 130,000 distinct CDR3 sequences, about 9.6% seen once. Sample: PBMCs, mostly from graft donor cells, taken 180 days after TCRalphabeta/CD19-depleted stem cell transplant. The receptors shown here come from a girl in the first two years of life who had a stem cell transplant for combined immunodeficiency, so the T cells may come from the graft donor. Each CDR3 is given with its conserved first and last residue. Fields, in order: D gene, V gene, J gene, clone size, CDR3 protein, CDR3 DNA. A D gene is named only where the DNA matches it firmly. The size of a clone is reported for some rows only, either as once, few or many, or as a class for expanded clones.

-	TRBV10-3	TRBJ2-3	few	CAISEQGWGTDTQYF	TGTGCCATCAGTGAGCAGGGTTGGGGCACAGATACGCAGTATTTT
TRBD1	TRBV30	TRBJ2-1	-	CAWSGHRDRVIYEQFF	TGTGCCTGGAGTGGTCACCGGGACAGGGTTATATATGAGCAGTTCTTC
-	TRBV5-6	TRBJ1-1	-	CASSLLSEAFF	TGTGCCAGCAGCTTGTTATCCGAGGCTTTCTTT
TRBD1	TRBV25-1	TRBJ2-4	-	CASSASTGWLTIQYF	TGTGCCAGCAGTGCCTCGACAGGGTGGTTGACCATTCAGTACTTC
TRBD2	TRBV19	TRBJ2-1	-	CASSGGLAGSVNEQFF	TGTGCCAGTAGCGGGGGACTAGCGGGGTCAGTGAATGAGCAGTTCTTC
-	TRBV3-1	TRBJ2-3	-	CASSPGTGTKDTQYF	TGTGCCAGCAGCCCGGGCACAGGGACGAAAGATACGCAGTATTTT
-	TRBV6-2/TRBV6-3	TRBJ1-3	few	CASSYSGRNTIYF	TGTGCCAGCAGTTACTCTGGCCGAAACACCATATATTTT
TRBD2	TRBV7-2	TRBJ2-3	-	CASSLRLAGGADTQYF	TGTGCCAGCAGCCTCCGACTAGCGGGAGGGGCAGATACGCAGTATTTT
TRBD1	TRBV6-2/TRBV6-3	TRBJ1-6	-	CASSYRRQGTYNSPLHF	TGTGCCAGCAGTTACCGACGACAGGGAACCTATAATTCACCCCTCCACTTT
-	TRBV6-5	TRBJ2-3	few	CASSFSGGRELNTQYF	TGTGCCAGCAGTTTCTCAGGGGGGAGAGAGTTGAATACGCAGTATTTT
TRBD2	TRBV7-2	TRBJ2-1	many	CASSPRTSGGAYNEQFF	TGTGCCAGCAGCCCCCGGACTAGCGGGGGGGCGTACAATGAGCAGTTCTTC
-	TRBV7-2	TRBJ2-5	few	CASSPGNLRMETQYF	TGTGCCAGCAGCCCAGGGAATTTAAGGATGGAGACCCAGTACTTC
TRBD2	TRBV28	TRBJ2-3	few	CASSFSGGYLTDTQYF	TGTGCCAGCAGTTTTAGCGGGGGGTACCTCACAGATACGCAGTATTTT
TRBD2	TRBV5-5	TRBJ2-2	many	CASSWAGRGTGELFF	TGTGCCAGCAGCTGGGCCGGGAGGGGTACCGGGGAGCTGTTTTTT